This TCR beta chain came from a study of control samples from healthy donors and cancer patients. Germline V gene data show CDR1 as SGHRS and CDR2 as YFSETQ. V dropped 1 base and J dropped 6 bases, with 7 bases sitting between them. This CDR3 contains 13 residues. Assay used: immunoSEQ multiplex PCR; TCRdb lists only in-frame clones, some missing. The sample shows about 130,000 clones, about 95% of them seen only once. This TCR was recovered from a man aged 25 to 40 in good health. The chain is built from TRBV5-1 and TRBJ2-2; D is uncertain. Sequenced sample: blood. The CDR3: CASSLSSAGELFF. The DNA of the CDR3 is TGCGCCAGCAGCTTGAGCAGTGCCGGGGAGCTGTTTTTT.